Here is one T cell receptor (beta chain) with its context. The target of this receptor is not known. Base qualities are not provided; no much larger clone lies one nucleotide away. The collaborating institutions used their own protocols to collect whole blood in K2EDTA tubes. Collaborator samples were shipped for TCRbeta analysis as frozen whole blood, isolated PBMCs, or DNA extracted from either sample type. V is cut back by 0 bases and J by 6 bases, with 7 bases in the junction unmatched. Including the terminal cysteine and phenylalanine, the CDR3 comprises 15 residues. Of all the DNA, just the CDR3 is kept, 45 bases in frame from base 1. Looking up the germline V gene (reference sequence) yields CDR1 LGHDT and CDR2 YNNKEL. This sample is drawn from a study of blood T cell repertoires in COVID-19 (dated by TCRdb to about 2020). At the level of the whole study: Samples covering the acute and convalescent phases of COVID-19 were provided by collaborators in the United States, Italy and Spain. Where available, HLA class I and class II types were obtained from metadata supplied by the sample provider rather than from assay-based typing. Samples came from the ongoing ImmuneRACE study (first 160 participants) plus 1,254 subjects from 6 global collaborators. A freely available public database, intended as a resource for researchers studying the immune response to SARS-CoV-2, is where the repertoires were released. The prospective study material was composed of cDNA or gDNA derived from T cells, B-cell-depleted T cells, or PBMCs. Deeply sampled blood TCRbeta repertoires from subjects exposed to, actively infected with, or recovered from COVID-19 were included in the dataset. The sample metadata nearly always contained a de-identified subject ID, COVID-19 status, age in years and sex. Study-level results and caveats: The amount of clinical and demographic metadata varied by source and participant and was provided uncurated.

The immunoSEQ Assay, a bias-controlled multiplex PCR, was used to amplify TCRbeta CDR3 regions from genomic DNA. On the authors' methods: Nucleated cell counts per sample were estimated from amplification of reference gene primers within the assay. To quantify the absolute abundance of each unique TCRbeta CDR3 rearrangement, sequence reads were collapsed and filtered. For each sample, productive Simpson clonality was calculated by taking the square root of Simpson's diversity index across productive rearrangements. TCRdb carries this immuneACCESS record with in-frame sequences only. Its versions omit some clonotypes, under half of them owing to an unresolved V gene in the studies checked, with the rest unexplained. That table furnishes V, J and clone size, whereas the DNA furnished D and trimming. Here the sample has roughly 150,000 clones; around 87% occur a single time. The top ten hold under 6% of the sample.

The receptor was isolated from a human donor in a cohort sampled during active COVID-19. What was sequenced was peripheral blood. Recombination linked TRBV3-1 (or the pseudogene TRBV3-2) to TRBJ1-2, and TRBD1 matches 7 of the central bases. The bases read TGTGCCAGCAGCCAAGATAGGGTCAGGGGGGATGGCTACACCTTC. It is translated as CASSQDRVRGDGYTF.